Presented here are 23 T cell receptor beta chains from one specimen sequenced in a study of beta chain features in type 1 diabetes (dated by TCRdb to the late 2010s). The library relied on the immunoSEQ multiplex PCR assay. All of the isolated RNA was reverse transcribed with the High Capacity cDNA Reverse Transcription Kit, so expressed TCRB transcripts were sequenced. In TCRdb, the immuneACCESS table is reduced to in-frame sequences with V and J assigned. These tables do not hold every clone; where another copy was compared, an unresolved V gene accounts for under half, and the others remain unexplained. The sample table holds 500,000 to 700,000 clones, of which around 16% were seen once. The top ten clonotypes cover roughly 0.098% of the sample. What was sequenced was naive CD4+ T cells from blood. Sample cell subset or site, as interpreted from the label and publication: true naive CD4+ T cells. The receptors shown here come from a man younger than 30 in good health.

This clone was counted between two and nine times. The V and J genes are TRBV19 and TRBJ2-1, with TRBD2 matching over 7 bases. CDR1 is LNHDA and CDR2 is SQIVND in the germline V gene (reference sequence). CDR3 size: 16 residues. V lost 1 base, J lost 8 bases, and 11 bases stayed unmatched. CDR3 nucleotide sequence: TGTGCCAGTAGTATAGGGGCGGGAGTCGGACCTTATGAGCAGTTCTTC. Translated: CASSIGAGVGPYEQFF.

The CDR3 sequence: CASSQGLAATYEQYF. The CDR3 nucleotides are TGTGCCAGCAGCCAAGGCCTAGCGGCTACCTACGAGCAGTACTTC. The chain couples TRBV4-2 to TRBJ2-7, with 7 bases fitting TRBD2. Germline lookup yields CDR1 LGHNA and CDR2 YNFKEQ. The CDR3 contains 15 residues. The junction had 5 bases not matched to a gene; V was cut back by 1 base and J by 2 bases.

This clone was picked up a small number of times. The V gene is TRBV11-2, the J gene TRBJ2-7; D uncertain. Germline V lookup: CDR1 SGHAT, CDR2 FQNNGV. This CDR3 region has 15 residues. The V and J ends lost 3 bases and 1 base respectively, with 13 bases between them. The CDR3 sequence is CASSLIPGSSYEQYF. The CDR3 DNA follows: TGTGCCAGCAGCTTGATTCCCGGCAGTTCCTACGAGCAGTACTTC.

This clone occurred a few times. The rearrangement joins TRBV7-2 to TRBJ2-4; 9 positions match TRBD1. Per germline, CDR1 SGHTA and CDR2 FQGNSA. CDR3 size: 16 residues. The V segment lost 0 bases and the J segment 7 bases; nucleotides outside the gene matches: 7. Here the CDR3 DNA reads TGTGCCAGCAGCTTAGCCACAGGGGGCCTGAGGAACATTCAGTACTTC. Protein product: CASSLATGGLRNIQYF.

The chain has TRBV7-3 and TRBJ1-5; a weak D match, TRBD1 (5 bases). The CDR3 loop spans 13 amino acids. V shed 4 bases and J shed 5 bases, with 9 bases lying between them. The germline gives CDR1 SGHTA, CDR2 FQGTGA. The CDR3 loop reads CASSSDKHQPQHF. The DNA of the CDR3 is TGTGCCAGCAGCTCGGACAAGCATCAGCCCCAGCATTTT.

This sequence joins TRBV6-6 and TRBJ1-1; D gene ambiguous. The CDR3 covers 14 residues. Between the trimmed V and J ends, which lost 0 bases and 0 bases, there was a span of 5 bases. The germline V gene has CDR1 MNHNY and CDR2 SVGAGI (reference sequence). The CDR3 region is CASSYSKVNTEAFF. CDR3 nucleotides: TGTGCCAGCAGTTACTCGAAGGTGAACACTGAAGCTTTCTTT.

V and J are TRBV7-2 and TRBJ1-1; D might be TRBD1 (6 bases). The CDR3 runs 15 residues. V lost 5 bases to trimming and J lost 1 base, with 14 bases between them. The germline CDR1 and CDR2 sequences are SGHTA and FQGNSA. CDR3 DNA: TGTGCCAGCAGCCCGGGGGCAGGAAAGAACACTGAAGCTTTCTTT. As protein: CASSPGAGKNTEAFF.

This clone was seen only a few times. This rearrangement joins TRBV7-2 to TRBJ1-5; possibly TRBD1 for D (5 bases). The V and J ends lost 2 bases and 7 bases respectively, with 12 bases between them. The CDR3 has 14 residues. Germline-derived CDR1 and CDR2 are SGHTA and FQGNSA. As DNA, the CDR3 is TGTGCCAGCAGCTTAATACAGGCCGGACAGCCCCAGCATTTT. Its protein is CASSLIQAGQPQHF.

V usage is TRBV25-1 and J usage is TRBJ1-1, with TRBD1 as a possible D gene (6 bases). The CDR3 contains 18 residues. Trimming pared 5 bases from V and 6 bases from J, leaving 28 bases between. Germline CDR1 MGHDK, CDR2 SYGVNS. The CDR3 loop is CASSRNEGVPRRGSEAFF. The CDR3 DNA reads TGTGCCAGCAGTCGCAACGAGGGGGTACCAAGACGAGGCTCTGAAGCTTTCTTT.

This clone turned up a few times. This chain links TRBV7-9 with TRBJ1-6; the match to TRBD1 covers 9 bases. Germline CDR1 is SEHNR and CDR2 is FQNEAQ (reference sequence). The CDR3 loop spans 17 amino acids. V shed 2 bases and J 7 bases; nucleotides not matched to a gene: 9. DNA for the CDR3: TGTGCCAGCAGCTTAACCGGGACAGGGAGGATGAATTCACCCCTCCACTTT. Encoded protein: CASSLTGTGRMNSPLHF.

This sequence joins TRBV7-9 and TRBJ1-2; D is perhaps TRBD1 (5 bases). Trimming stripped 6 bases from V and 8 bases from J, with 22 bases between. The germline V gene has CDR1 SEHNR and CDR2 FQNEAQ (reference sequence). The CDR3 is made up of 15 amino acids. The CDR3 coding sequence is TGTGCCAGCAGTTTATTTTTGAGACGGGGCCTAGGCTACACCTTC. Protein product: CASSLFLRRGLGYTF.

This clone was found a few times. The CDR3 protein is CASSLAGASSYNEQFF. The CDR3 DNA sequence: TGTGCCAGCAGCTTAGCGGGAGCCAGCTCCTACAATGAGCAGTTCTTC. The rearrangement uses TRBV7-3 and TRBJ2-1, with TRBD2 matching over 7 bases. This CDR3 contains 16 residues. Germline assignment: CDR1 SGHTA and CDR2 FQGTGA. V trimming: 2 bases; J trimming: 0 bases; junction bases outside the gene matches: 4.

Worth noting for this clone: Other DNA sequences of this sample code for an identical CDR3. The CDR3 DNA is TGTGCCAGCAGCGTACTTAATGAGCAGTTCTTC. Amino acid sequence: CASSVLNEQFF. The chain employs TRBV9 and TRBJ2-1, with D uncertain. Deletions cut 1 base from V and 7 bases from J, with 3 bases between. This CDR3 has 11 amino acids. CDR1 is SGDLS, CDR2 YYNGEE, per germline.

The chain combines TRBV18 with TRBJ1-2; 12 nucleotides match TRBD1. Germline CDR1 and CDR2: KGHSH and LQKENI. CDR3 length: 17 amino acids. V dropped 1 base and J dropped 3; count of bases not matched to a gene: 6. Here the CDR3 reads CASSPRRDRGRDYGYTF. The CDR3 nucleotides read TGTGCCAGCTCACCACGCCGGGACAGGGGGCGCGACTATGGCTACACCTTC.

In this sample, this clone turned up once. CDR3 region: CASTPLGADTQYF. The CDR3 DNA reads TGTGCCAGCACCCCACTGGGGGCAGATACGCAGTATTTT. The chain uses TRBV6-5 and TRBJ2-3; perhaps D is TRBD1 or TRBD2 (5 bases each). Looked up from germline, CDR1 is MNHEY and CDR2 is SVGAGI. CDR3 length: 13 amino acids. V lost 7 bases and J 4 bases, leaving 12 bases between the germline ends.

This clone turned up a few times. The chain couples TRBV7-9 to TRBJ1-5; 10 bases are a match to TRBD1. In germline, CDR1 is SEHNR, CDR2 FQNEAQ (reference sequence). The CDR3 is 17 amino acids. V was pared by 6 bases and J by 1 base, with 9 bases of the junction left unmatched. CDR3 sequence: CASREWTGGKSNQPQHF. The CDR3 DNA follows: TGTGCCAGCAGAGAATGGACAGGGGGAAAGAGCAATCAGCCCCAGCATTTT.

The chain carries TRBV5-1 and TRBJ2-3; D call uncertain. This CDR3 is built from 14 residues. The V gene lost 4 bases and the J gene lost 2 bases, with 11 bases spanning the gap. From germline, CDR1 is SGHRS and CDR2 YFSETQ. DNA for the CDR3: TGCGCCAGCAGCCGAGACGGGTTCACAGATACGCAGTATTTT. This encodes CASSRDGFTDTQYF.

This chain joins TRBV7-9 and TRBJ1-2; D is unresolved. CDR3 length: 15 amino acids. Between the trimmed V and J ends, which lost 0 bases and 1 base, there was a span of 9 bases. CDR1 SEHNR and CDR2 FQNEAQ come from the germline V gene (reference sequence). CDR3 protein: CASSLAGSVNYGYTF. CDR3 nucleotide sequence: TGTGCCAGCAGCTTAGCGGGGTCAGTTAACTATGGCTACACCTTC.

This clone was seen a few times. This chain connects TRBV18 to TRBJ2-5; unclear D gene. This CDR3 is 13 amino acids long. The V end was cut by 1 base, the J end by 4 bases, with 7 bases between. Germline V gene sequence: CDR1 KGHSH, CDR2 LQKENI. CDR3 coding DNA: TGTGCCAGCTCACCACAGTTTCCAGAGACCCAGTACTTC. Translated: CASSPQFPETQYF. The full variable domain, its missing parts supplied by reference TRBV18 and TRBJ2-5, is NAGVMQNPRHLVRRRGQEARLRCSPMKGHSHVYWYRQLPEEGLKFMVYLQKENIIDESGMPKERFSAEFPKEGPSILRIQQVVRGDSAAYFCASSPQFPETQYFGPGTRLLVL.

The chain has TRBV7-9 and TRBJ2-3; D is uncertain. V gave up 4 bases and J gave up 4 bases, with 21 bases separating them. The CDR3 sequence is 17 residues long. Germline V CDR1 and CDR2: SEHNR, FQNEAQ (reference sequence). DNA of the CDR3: TGTGCCAGCAGCTCCCGGATGGTCGGCCTCCACGCAGATACGCAGTATTTT. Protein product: CASSSRMVGLHADTQYF.

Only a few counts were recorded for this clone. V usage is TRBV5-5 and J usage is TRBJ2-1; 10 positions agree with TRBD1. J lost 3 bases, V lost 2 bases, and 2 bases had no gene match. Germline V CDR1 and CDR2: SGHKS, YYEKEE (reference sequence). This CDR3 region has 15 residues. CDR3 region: CASSFRDRGYNEQFF. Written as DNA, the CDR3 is TGTGCCAGCAGCTTCCGGGACAGGGGCTACAATGAGCAGTTCTTC.

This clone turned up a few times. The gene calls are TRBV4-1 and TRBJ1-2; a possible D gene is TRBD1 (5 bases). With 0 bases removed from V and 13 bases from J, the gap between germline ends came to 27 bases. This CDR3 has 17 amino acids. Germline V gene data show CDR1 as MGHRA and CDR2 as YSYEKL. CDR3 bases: TGCGCCAGCAGCCAAGAGAAAAGGTACCCCCAGGGTCAGGTCTTCACCTTC. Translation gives CASSQEKRYPQGQVFTF.

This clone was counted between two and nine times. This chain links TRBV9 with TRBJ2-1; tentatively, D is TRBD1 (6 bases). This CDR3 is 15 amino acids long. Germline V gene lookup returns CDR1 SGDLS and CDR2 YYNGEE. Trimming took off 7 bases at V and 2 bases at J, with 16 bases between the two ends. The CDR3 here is CASGKTGVTYNEQFF. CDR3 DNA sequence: TGTGCCAGCGGGAAGACAGGCGTCACCTACAATGAGCAGTTCTTC.